These T cell receptor beta chains were read from a single sample in a study of Ad26.COV2.S vaccination and SARS-CoV-2 variants. Clones were sequenced by immunoSEQ multiplex PCR, and TCRdb holds only the in-frame ones, with some missing. The table has over 100,000 clones, around 80% seen once. The sequencing used peripheral blood, collected after recovery from COVID-19. All receptors derive from a human donor who had recovered from COVID-19. Each CDR3 is given with its conserved first and last residue. Each record gives: V gene, clone size, D gene, J gene, CDR3 length, CDR3 DNA, CDR3 protein. D genes are given only for firm matches. Not every row has a clone size; where given, it reads once, few, many or a size class.

TRBV7-2	NA	NA	TRBJ2-6	15	TGTGCCAGCACCCCTGGGCCGTGGGGGGCCAACGTCCTGACTTTC	CASTPGPWGANVLTF
TRBV2	NA	NA	TRBJ1-2	14	TGTGCCAGCAGTTCATCGAGAACTCCCTATGGCTACACCTTC	CASSSSRTPYGYTF
TRBV12-3/TRBV12-4	NA	NA	TRBJ1-4	13	TGTGCCAGCAGTTTCCGTGACCTAGAAAAACTGTTTTTT	CASSFRDLEKLFF
TRBV5-1	NA	TRBD1	TRBJ2-2	15	TGCGCCAGCAGCTTTGGAGTAGGGGGCGCTAACGAGCTGTTTTTT	CASSFGVGGANELFF
TRBV10-3	NA	TRBD2	TRBJ2-1	15	TGTGCCATCAGCGTTCTAGCGGGGGGGCCCAATGAGCAGTTCTTC	CAISVLAGGPNEQFF
TRBV4-2	NA	NA	TRBJ1-4	14	TGTGCCAGCAGCTTACGTAGGAATAATGAAAAACTGTTTTTT	CASSLRRNNEKLFF
TRBV29-1	NA	NA	TRBJ1-4	13	TGCAGCGTTGACCGGAGGGCGGAAGAAAAACTGTTTTTT	CSVDRRAEEKLFF
TRBV7-9	NA	TRBD1	TRBJ1-2	15	TGTGCCAGCAGCCATCGACAGGGGGGCAAGCAATTCTACACCTTC	CASSHRQGGKQFYTF
TRBV6-5	NA	TRBD2	TRBJ2-5	15	TGTGCCAGCAGTTTCCTGCGGGGGGCGGGGGAGACCCAGTACTTC	CASSFLRGAGETQYF
TRBV4-3	NA	TRBD2	TRBJ2-1	16	TGCGCCAGCAGCCAAGGAGGACTAGCGGGGTACAATGAGCAGTTCTTC	CASSQGGLAGYNEQFF
TRBV2	NA	TRBD2	TRBJ2-3	16	TGTGCCAGCAGTGACGGAATAGCGGGGAATACAGATACGCAGTATTTT	CASSDGIAGNTDTQYF
TRBV9	NA	NA	TRBJ2-3	12	TGTGCCAGCAGCGCCCGCACAGATACGCAGTATTTT	CASSARTDTQYF
TRBV12-3/TRBV12-4	NA	TRBD1	TRBJ1-4	13	TGTGCCAGCAGTTTAACAGGGGATGAAAAACTGTTTTTT	CASSLTGDEKLFF
TRBV3-1/TRBV3-2	NA	TRBD1	TRBJ1-1	13	TGTGCCAGCAGACGACAGGGGAACACTGAAGCTTTCTTT	CASRRQGNTEAFF
TRBV7-2	NA	TRBD1	TRBJ1-1	15	TGTGCCAGCAGCCCCCTACAGGGGGCCAGGACTGAAGCTTTCTTT	CASSPLQGARTEAFF
TRBV4-2	few	TRBD2	TRBJ2-5	14	TGTGCCAGCAGCCCCGGGAGGAGCGGGGAGACCCAGTACTTC	CASSPGRSGETQYF
TRBV12-3/TRBV12-4	NA	NA	TRBJ1-1	13	TGTGCCAGCAGTTTTAACCCGAACACTGAAGCTTTCTTT	CASSFNPNTEAFF
TRBV18	NA	NA	TRBJ1-2	14	TGTGCCAGCTCCCCAGAAGGGGATCACTATGGCTACACCTTC	CASSPEGDHYGYTF
TRBV4-1	NA	NA	TRBJ1-6	15	TGCGCCAGCAGCCAAATCCCCCGAGTCAGTTCACCCCTCCACTTT	CASSQIPRVSSPLHF
TRBV19	NA	NA	TRBJ1-3	17	TGTGCCAGTAGTCCGGGCTTCCGGTCTCGCTCTGGAAACACCATATATTTT	CASSPGFRSRSGNTIYF